The present TCR beta chain was sequenced within a study of tumor and adjacent non-tumor tissue in lung cancer. This sample's RNA came from whole unsorted tissue. V gave up 7 bases and J gave up 6 bases, with 14 bases separating them. This CDR3 has 12 residues. Germline V gives CDR1 DFQATT, CDR2 SNEGSKA (reference sequence). A modified ARM-PCR protocol with three rounds of nested PCR amplified TCRbeta. MiXCR, run by TCRdb on the multiplex PCR reads, gives a single entry per CDR3 protein. This table holds roughly 200,000 distinct CDR3 sequences, around 70% found once. This clonotype was recorded at least ten times.

The sequenced sample consisted of lung tumor tissue. The V call is TRBV20-1, the J call TRBJ2-3; no clear D gene. This TCR was sampled from a man between 60 and 75 years old with non-small cell lung cancer. CDR3 protein: CSVVGRWDTQYF. CDR3 coding DNA: TGCAGTGTAGTGGGTCGGTGGGATACGCAGTATTTT.